This record covers a single TCR beta chain. This specimen comes from a study of T cell changes during pregnancy in multiple sclerosis. The repertoire was sequenced with immunoSEQ multiplex PCR; TCRdb's copy has only in-frame clones and lacks some. The sample holds some 30,000 clones; 89% are singletons and the top ten take approximately 6.9%. The V and J ends lost 5 bases and 5 bases respectively, with 18 bases between them. The CDR3 covers 15 residues. Germline loops: CDR1 SGHTA, CDR2 FQGNSA. The sample here was CD8+ T cells from peripheral blood mononuclear cells, taken in the second trimester of pregnancy. The sequence came from a female donor with multiple sclerosis, enrolled in a pregnancy study. The chain is built from TRBV7-2 and TRBJ2-5; D remains ambiguous. The CDR3 region is CASSPARFGSETQYF. CDR3 DNA: TGTGCCAGCAGCCCAGCCAGGTTTGGTTCGGAGACCCAGTACTTC. Based on the CDR3 plus reference TRBV7-2 and TRBJ2-5, the full variable domain is GAGVSQSPSNKVTEKGKDVELRCDPISGHTALYWYRQSLGQGLEFLIYFQGNSAPDKSGLPSDRFSAERTGGSVSTLTIQRTQQEDSAVYLCASSPARFGSETQYFGPGTRLLVL.